This record concerns one T cell receptor beta chain sequence. The antigen remains unidentified. Then a second PCR, running roughly 7 to 11 cycles, was carried out with a sample-barcoded 5' primer and a J-beta primer mix. At least 2.5 million CDR3-containing paired-end reads were obtained per sample. TCRdb called the 5' RACE reads again in MiXCR, with one record for every CDR3 protein. Of some 760,000 distinct CDR3 sequences in the sample, approximately 25% were seen once. These data belong to a study of blood T cells in healthy people across ages. Study-level results: Naive CD4+ cells and diversity were both higher in long-lived donors than in aged donors.

CDR1 and CDR2 (germline): SGHTA, FQGTGA. V gave up 5 bases and J gave up 4 bases, with 20 bases separating them. This CDR3 spans 17 amino acids. The same data also went into a second study, on T cells of mothers and their children. That report adds: Three healthy Caucasian mothers and their six children were the donors.

The chain uses TRBV7-3 and TRBJ2-2; either TRBD1 or TRBD2 may supply D (5 bases each). The sequenced sample consisted of blood. The receptor was isolated from a boy aged 5 to 17 in good health. The CDR3 region is CASSPRGGQVTTGELFF. As DNA, the CDR3 is TGTGCCAGCAGCCCCCGTGGGGGTCAAGTTACCACCGGGGAGCTGTTTTTT.